This TCR beta chain was recovered during a study of shared clonotypes between healthy human individuals. Assay used: immunoSEQ multiplex PCR; TCRdb lists only in-frame clones, some missing. This repertoire shows a few million clones, more than 80% found once; its top ten account for 0.39%. This receptor was taken from a man aged 18 to 29 in good health. Some clones in this sample may be carry-over from other donors' samples. The sample comprised naive CD4+ T cells from PBMCs. Subset meaning: CD45RA+ positively selected.

This chain's CDR3 is CASSLDRGSNEKLFF. CDR3 bases: TGTGCCAGCAGCTTAGACAGGGGGTCTAATGAAAAACTGTTTTTT. The chain is built from TRBV2 and TRBJ1-4; 9 bases line up with TRBD1. V dropped 6 bases and J dropped 3; count of bases not matched to a gene: 5. The CDR3 contains 15 residues. Germline V gene lookup returns CDR1 SNHLY and CDR2 FYNNEI. The full variable domain, rest sourced from reference TRBV2 and TRBJ1-4, is EPEVTQTPSHQVTQMGQEVILRCVPISNHLYFYWYRQILGQKVEFLVSFYNNEISEKSEIFDDQFSVERPDGSNFTLKIRSTKLEDSAMYFCASSLDRGSNEKLFFGSGTQLSVL.